The present TCR beta chain was sequenced within a study of cytomegalovirus exposure and HLA in healthy donors. Whole-study context: HLA-typed donors were the source of approximately 85 million unique TCRs held in an early data release. Broader study findings: Reported performance of the classifier showed diagnosis of cytomegalovirus status with high specificity and sensitivity.

PCR used 60 Vbeta primers and 13 Jbeta primers. Repertoires were generated with immunoSEQ multiplex PCR, while TCRdb's copy carries only in-frame clones and drops some. The repertoire holds approximately 150,000 clones, with about 84% as singletons. This clone was found a few times. Its antigen is unknown. CDR3 length: 14 amino acids. The germline gives CDR1 MRHNA, CDR2 SNTAGT. Trimming stripped 5 bases from V and 4 bases from J, with 14 bases between. The source material was PBMCs. The chain has TRBV6-4 and TRBJ1-2; D unclear. The sequence derives from a young woman in good health and CMV-seropositive. In DNA, the CDR3 is TGTGCCAGCAGTAGACATCGGAACTCCTATGGCTACACCTTC. Translation gives CASSRHRNSYGYTF.